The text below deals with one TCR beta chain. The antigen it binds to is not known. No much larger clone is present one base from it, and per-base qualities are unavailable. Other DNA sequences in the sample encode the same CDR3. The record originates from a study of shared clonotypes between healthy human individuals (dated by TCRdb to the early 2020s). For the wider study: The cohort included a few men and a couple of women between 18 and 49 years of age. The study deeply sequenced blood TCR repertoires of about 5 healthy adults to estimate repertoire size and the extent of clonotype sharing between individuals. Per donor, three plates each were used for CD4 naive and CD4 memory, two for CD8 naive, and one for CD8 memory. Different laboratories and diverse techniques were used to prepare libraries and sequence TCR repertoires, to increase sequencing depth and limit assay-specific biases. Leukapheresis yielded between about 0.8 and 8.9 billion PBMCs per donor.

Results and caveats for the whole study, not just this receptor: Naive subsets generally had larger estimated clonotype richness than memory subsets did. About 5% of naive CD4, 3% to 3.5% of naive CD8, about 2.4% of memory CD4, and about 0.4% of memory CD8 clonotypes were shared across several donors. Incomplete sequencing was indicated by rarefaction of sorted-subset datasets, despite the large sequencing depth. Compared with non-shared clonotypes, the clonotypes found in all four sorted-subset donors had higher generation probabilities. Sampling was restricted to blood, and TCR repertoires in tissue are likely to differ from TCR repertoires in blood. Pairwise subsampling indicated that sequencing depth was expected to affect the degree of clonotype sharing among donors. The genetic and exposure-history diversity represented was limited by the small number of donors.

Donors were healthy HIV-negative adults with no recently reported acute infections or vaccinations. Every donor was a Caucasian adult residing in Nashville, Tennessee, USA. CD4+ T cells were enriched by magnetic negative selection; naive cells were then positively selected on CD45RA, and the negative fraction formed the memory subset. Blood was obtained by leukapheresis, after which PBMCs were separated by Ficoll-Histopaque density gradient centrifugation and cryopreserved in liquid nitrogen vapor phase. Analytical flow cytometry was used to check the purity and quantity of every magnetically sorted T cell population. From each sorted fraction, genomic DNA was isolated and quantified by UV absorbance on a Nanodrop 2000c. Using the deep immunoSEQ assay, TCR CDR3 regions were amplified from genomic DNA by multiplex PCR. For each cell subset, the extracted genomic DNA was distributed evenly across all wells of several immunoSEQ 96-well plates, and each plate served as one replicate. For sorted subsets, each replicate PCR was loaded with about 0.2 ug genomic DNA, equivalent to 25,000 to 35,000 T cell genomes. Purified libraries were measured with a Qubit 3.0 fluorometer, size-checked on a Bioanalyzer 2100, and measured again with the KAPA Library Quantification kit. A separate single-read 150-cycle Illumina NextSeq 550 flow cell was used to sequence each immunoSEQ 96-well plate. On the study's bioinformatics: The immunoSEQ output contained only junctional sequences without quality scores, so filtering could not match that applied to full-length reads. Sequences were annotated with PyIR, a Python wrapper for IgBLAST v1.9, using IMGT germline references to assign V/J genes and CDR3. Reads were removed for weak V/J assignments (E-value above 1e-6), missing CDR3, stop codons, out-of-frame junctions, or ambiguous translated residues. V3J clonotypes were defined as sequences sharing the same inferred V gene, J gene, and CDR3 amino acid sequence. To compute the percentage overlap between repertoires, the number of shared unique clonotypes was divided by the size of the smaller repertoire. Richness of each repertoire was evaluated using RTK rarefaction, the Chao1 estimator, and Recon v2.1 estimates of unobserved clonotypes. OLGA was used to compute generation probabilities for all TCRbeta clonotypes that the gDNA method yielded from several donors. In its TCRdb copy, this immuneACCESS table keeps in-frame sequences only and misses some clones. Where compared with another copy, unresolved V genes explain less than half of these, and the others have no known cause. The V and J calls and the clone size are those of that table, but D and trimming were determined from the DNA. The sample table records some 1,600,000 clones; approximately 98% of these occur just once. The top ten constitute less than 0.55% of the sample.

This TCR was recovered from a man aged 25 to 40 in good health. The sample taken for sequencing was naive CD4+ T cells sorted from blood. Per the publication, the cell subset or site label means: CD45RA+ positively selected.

The CDR3 sequence is CSVPGQGAGGYTF. The base sequence is TGCAGCGTACCGGGACAGGGGGCGGGTGGCTACACCTTC. The chain is made from TRBV29-1 and TRBJ1-2, with 12 junctional bases fitting TRBD1. V lost 6 bases and J lost 7 bases, and the count of bases not matched to a germline gene is 6. The germline V gene specifies SQVTM as CDR1 and ANQGSEA as CDR2. CDR3 length: 13 amino acids, cysteine to phenylalanine. Only the CDR3 DNA is retained, 39 bases long and in frame from the first base. Beyond the CDR3, the reference TRBV29-1 and TRBJ1-2 genes provide the residues; the full variable domain reads: SAVISQKPSRDICQRGTSLTIQCQVDSQVTMMFWYRQQPGQSLTLIATANQGSEATYESGFVIDKFPISRPNLTFSTLTVSNMSPEDSSIYLCSVPGQGAGGYTFGSGTRLTVV.